The following is a T cell receptor beta chain sequence with its context. It was roughly 200 ng DNA, 30,000 or so T cell genomes, that sorted-subset replicate PCRs used. The method was immunoSEQ multiplex PCR; TCRdb's version includes in-frame clones alone and lacks a portion of them. The sample consists of about 2 million clones, 85% to 95% of them appearing once. The sample originates from a study of shared clonotypes between healthy human individuals. Positively selected for CCR7, the CD45RO-negative cells used as naive CD8 cells excluded terminally differentiated effector memory CD45RA+ cells. All donors were healthy HIV-negative adults lacking recent acute infections or vaccinations. The length of the CDR3 is 15 residues. Between the trimmed V and J ends, which lost 1 base and 0 bases, there was a span of 10 bases. Germline-derived CDR1 and CDR2 are KGHSH and LQKENI.

This clonotype originated in a man aged 18 to 29 in good health. Sequencing input: naive CD8+ T cells sorted from blood. V gene TRBV18 combines with J gene TRBJ2-7, with D maybe TRBD2 (6 bases). CDR3 coding DNA: TGTGCCAGCTCACCACTAGCGGCCAGCTCCTACGAGCAGTACTTC. Translation: CASSPLAASSYEQYF. The full variable domain, with the rest looked up from reference TRBV18 and TRBJ2-7, is NAGVMQNPRHLVRRRGQEARLRCSPMKGHSHVYWYRQLPEEGLKFMVYLQKENIIDESGMPKERFSAEFPKEGPSILRIQQVVRGDSAAYFCASSPLAASSYEQYFGPGTRLTVT.